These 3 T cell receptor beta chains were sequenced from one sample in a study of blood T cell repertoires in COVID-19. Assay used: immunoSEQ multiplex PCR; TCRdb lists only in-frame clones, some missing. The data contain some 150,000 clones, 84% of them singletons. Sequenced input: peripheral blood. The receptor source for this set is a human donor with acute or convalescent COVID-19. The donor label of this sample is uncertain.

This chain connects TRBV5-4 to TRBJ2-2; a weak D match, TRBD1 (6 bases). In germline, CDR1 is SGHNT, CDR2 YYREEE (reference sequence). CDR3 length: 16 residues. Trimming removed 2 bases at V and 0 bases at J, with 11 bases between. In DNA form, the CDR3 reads TGTGCCAGCAGCTTCTTCAGGGGCGCGAACACCGGGGAGCTGTTTTTT. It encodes CASSFFRGANTGELFF.

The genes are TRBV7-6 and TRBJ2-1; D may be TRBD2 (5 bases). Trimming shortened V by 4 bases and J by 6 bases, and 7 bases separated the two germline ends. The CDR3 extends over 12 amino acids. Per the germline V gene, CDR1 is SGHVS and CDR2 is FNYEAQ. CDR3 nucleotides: TGTGCCAGCAGCTCGCTAGCCAATGAGCAGTTCTTC. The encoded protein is CASSSLANEQFF. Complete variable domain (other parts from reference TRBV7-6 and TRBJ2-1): GAGVSQSPRYKVTKRGQDVALRCDPISGHVSLYWYRQALGQGPEFLTYFNYEAQQDKSGLPNDRFSAERPEGSISTLTIQRTEQRDSAMYRCASSSLANEQFFGPGTRLTVL.

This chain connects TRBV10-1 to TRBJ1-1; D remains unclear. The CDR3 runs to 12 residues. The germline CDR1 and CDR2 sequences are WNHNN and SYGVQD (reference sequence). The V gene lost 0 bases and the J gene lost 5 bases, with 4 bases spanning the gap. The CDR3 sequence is CASSESETEAFF. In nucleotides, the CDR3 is TGCGCCAGCAGTGAGTCTGAGACTGAAGCTTTCTTT.